One sample yielded the 19 T cell receptor beta chains listed below, sequenced in a study of post-analysis software for immune sequencing data. The study's findings and limits: Five TRBV segments, TRBV5-6, TRBV5-1 and TRBV20-1 among them, were found more frequent in patients than controls.

The antigens these receptors bind are not known. Unique molecular identifiers featured in each of the TCR beta cDNA libraries. TCRdb redid the calling of the PCR reads with MiXCR, one entry per CDR3 protein. Found here are 750,000 to 950,000 distinct CDR3 sequences, about half of them singletons; the top ten hold 4.9%. The sequenced material came from blood. Receptors originate from a girl between 5 and 17 years old with multiple sclerosis.

The chain is built from TRBV11-2 and TRBJ2-5, with D tentatively TRBD1 or TRBD2 (5 bases each). V was shortened by 1 base and J by 0 bases, with 15 bases between the two germline ends. Germline V gene sequence: CDR1 SGHAT, CDR2 FQNNGV. This CDR3 has 17 residues. In DNA form, the CDR3 reads TGTGCCAGCAGCTTAGTTGCCGGGACGGATTACCAAGAGACCCAGTACTTC. This gives the protein CASSLVAGTDYQETQYF. Combining the CDR3 with reference TRBV11-2 and TRBJ2-5 gives the whole variable domain EAGVAQSPRYKIIEKRQSVAFWCNPISGHATLYWYQQILGQGPKLLIQFQNNGVVDDSQLPKDRFSAERLKGVDSTLKIQPAKLEDSAVYLCASSLVAGTDYQETQYFGPGTRLLVL.

The V and J genes are TRBV7-9 and TRBJ2-3, with 11 nucleotides matching TRBD2. CDR1 SEHNR and CDR2 FQNEAQ come from the germline V gene (reference sequence). With V trimmed by 2 bases and J by 6 bases, 7 bases remained unmatched. The CDR3 sequence is 16 residues long. CDR3 region: CASSLPLAGESDTQYF. The CDR3 region has the DNA TGTGCCAGCAGCTTACCACTAGCGGGAGAATCCGATACGCAGTATTTT.

In its sample, this clonotype was seen a few times. The V and J genes are TRBV7-8 and TRBJ2-3; weak D call: TRBD1 (5 bases). V gave up 1 base and J gave up 5 bases, with 10 bases separating them. The CDR3 extends over 14 amino acids. CDR1 is SGHVS and CDR2 is FQNEAQ in the germline V gene. CDR3 sequence (DNA): TGTGCCAGCAGCTTAGGACAGCCCCAAGATACGCAGTATTTT. This gives the protein CASSLGQPQDTQYF. The entire variable domain, with the rest obtained from reference TRBV7-8 and TRBJ2-3, is as follows: GAGVSQSPRYKVAKRGQDVALRCDPISGHVSLFWYQQALGQGPEFLTYFQNEAQLDKSGLPSDRFFAERPEGSVSTLKIQRTQQEDSAVYLCASSLGQPQDTQYFGPGTRLTVL.

The rearrangement links TRBV5-1 to TRBJ2-5, with D hard to call. V lost 4 bases and J 2 bases, leaving 12 bases between the germline ends. The CDR3 runs to 14 residues. Germline CDR1 and CDR2: SGHRS and YFSETQ. The CDR3 coding sequence is TGCGCCAGCAGCGTAATAAGTGGGCAAGAGACCCAGTACTTC. Protein product: CASSVISGQETQYF.

V gene TRBV12-3 or TRBV12-4 combines with J gene TRBJ2-1; D might be TRBD1 (6 bases). Trimming cost V 6 bases and J 5 bases, with 8 bases left between them. The CDR3 has 12 amino acids. This chain's CDR3 is CASSGDNNEQFF. The DNA for the CDR3 is TGTGCCAGCAGCGGGGACAACAATGAGCAGTTCTTC.

This clonotype was detected only a few times. The chain is built from TRBV7-9 and TRBJ1-2; weak D call: TRBD1 (5 bases). V was cut by 6 bases and J by 2 bases, with 16 bases left in between. From germline, CDR1 is SEHNR and CDR2 FQNEAQ (reference sequence). This CDR3 has 15 residues. The CDR3 nucleotides are TGTGCCAGCAGGCAAACCGGGACTACGAACTATGGCTACACCTTC. It yields the protein CASRQTGTTNYGYTF.

The V gene is TRBV10-2, the J gene TRBJ1-1; TRBD1 matches at 11 bases. V lost 6 bases to trimming and J lost 6 bases; unmatched junction nucleotides: 18. The CDR3 has 18 amino acids. Per germline, CDR1 WSHSY and CDR2 SAAADI. CDR3 DNA sequence: TGCGCCAGCAGCGTTGACCGGGACAGGGGGTTGAGTGGGTCTGAAGCTTTCTTT. As protein: CASSVDRDRGLSGSEAFF.

The chain combines TRBV12-3 or TRBV12-4 with TRBJ2-1; 9 nucleotides line up with TRBD1. The CDR3 length is 15 residues. Trimming took 6 bases from V and 3 from J; bases not matched to a gene: 6. This chain's CDR3 is CASSPDRGGYNEQFF. The CDR3 region has the DNA TGTGCCAGCAGCCCGGACAGGGGAGGCTACAATGAGCAGTTCTTC.

This clonotype was counted between two and nine times. The rearrangement joins TRBV7-2 to TRBJ2-4, with D perhaps assigned TRBD1 or TRBD2 (5 bases each). V was shortened by 5 bases and J by 13 bases, with 21 bases between the two germline ends. CDR1 is SGHTA, CDR2 FQGNSA, per germline. This CDR3 is built from 14 residues. Here the CDR3 DNA reads TGTGCCAGCAGCCCGGCCGGGCCGACGGGGCCACAGTACTTC. The encoded protein is CASSPAGPTGPQYF.

This rearrangement joins TRBV20-1 to TRBJ2-5; TRBD2 agrees at 8 bases. Gene TRBJ2-7 matches the end of the DNA better, so the J call may be wrong. Germline CDR1 DFQATT, CDR2 SNEGSKA (reference sequence). This CDR3 region has 14 residues. The DNA of the CDR3 is TGCAGTGCTAGAGCGGTAGCGGGATTCTACGAGCAGTACTTC. Translation: CSARAVAGFYEQYF.

A single count supports this clonotype. The chain employs TRBV7-3 and TRBJ2-1; 7 bases match TRBD2. The V segment lost 1 base and the J segment 6 bases; nucleotides outside the gene matches: 3. This CDR3 comprises 14 residues. Germline loops: CDR1 SGHTA, CDR2 FQGTGA. CDR3 region: CASSLRGGSNEQFF. Here the CDR3 DNA reads TGTGCCAGCAGCTTAAGGGGAGGGAGCAATGAGCAGTTCTTC.

The V and J genes are TRBV20-1 and TRBJ2-5; D remains ambiguous. The CDR3 runs 11 residues. Germline V lookup: CDR1 DFQATT, CDR2 SNEGSKA (reference sequence). Trimming took off 4 bases at V and 2 bases at J, with 5 bases between the two ends. CDR3 DNA sequence: TGCAGTGCTACGTATCAAGAGACCCAGTACTTC. This codes for CSATYQETQYF.

The V call is TRBV11-3, the J call TRBJ1-2; D possibly corresponds to TRBD1 (6 bases). In germline, CDR1 is SGHNT, CDR2 YENEEA. Trimming shortened V by 4 bases and J by 9 bases, and 15 bases separated the two germline ends. The CDR3 spans 13 residues. The CDR3 here is CASSYRTAGSYTF. CDR3 nucleotide sequence: TGTGCCAGCAGCTACAGGACAGCCGGTAGCTACACCTTC. The whole variable domain, filled in from reference TRBV11-3 and TRBJ1-2, reads EAGVVQSPRYKIIEKKQPVAFWCNPISGHNTLYWYLQNLGQGPELLIRYENEEAVDDSQLPKDRFSAERLKGVDSTLKIQPAELGDSAVYLCASSYRTAGSYTFGSGTRLTVV.

This chain links TRBV6-6 with TRBJ2-7; TRBD1 is a possible D gene (6 bases). The DNA matches TRBJ2-5 better at its end, which makes the J call doubtful. Per the germline V gene, CDR1 is MNHNY and CDR2 is SVGAGI (reference sequence). This CDR3 is 15 amino acids long. CDR3 nucleotides: TGTGCCAGCAGTTACGCCACAGGGAGAGGAGAGACCCAGTACTTC. Translated: CASSYATGRGETQYF.

This clonotype was counted only a few times. CDR3 sequence reads: CASSLSTGTGEQYF. The CDR3 DNA sequence: TGTGCCAGCAGTTTATCGACGGGCACGGGAGAGCAGTACTTC. The rearrangement uses TRBV27 and TRBJ2-5; possibly TRBD2 for D (6 bases). The V gene lost 0 bases and the J gene lost 11 bases, with 16 bases spanning the gap. CDR3 length: 14 residues. Germline V gene data show CDR1 as MNHEY and CDR2 as SMNVEV (reference sequence).

This clonotype was picked up a small number of times. The gene calls are TRBV20-1 and TRBJ2-7; possibly TRBD1 for D (7 bases). CDR3 size: 14 residues. Germline lookup yields CDR1 DFQATT and CDR2 SNEGSKA (reference sequence). The ends were cut back, 0 bases at V and 4 bases at J, with 13 bases in the middle. CDR3 residues: CSARDGAGGYEQYF. In DNA, the CDR3 is TGCAGTGCTAGAGATGGGGCAGGGGGGTACGAGCAGTACTTC.

This clonotype was counted only a few times. The chain links TRBV6-5 to TRBJ2-7; 12 nucleotides match TRBD2. V shed 5 bases and J 7 bases; nucleotides not matched to a gene: 6. This CDR3 has 14 amino acids. Germline-derived CDR1 and CDR2 are MNHEY and SVGAGI. The CDR3: CASSTLAGGLEQYF. Written as DNA, the CDR3 is TGTGCCAGCAGTACGCTAGCGGGAGGGCTGGAGCAGTACTTC.

The chain carries TRBV6-6 and TRBJ2-5; TRBD2 agrees at 13 bases. V lost 7 bases, J lost 11 bases, and 10 bases stayed unmatched. Germline V gives CDR1 MNHNY, CDR2 SVGAGI (reference sequence). This CDR3 has 14 residues. CDR3: CASTTGLAGVTQYF. Here the CDR3 DNA reads TGTGCCAGCACCACCGGACTAGCGGGAGTTACGCAGTACTTC.

This chain uses TRBV20-1 with TRBJ2-1; 8 nucleotides line up with TRBD2. V was clipped by 5 bases and J by 5 bases; unmatched bases: 11. There are 15 residues in the CDR3. CDR1 is DFQATT and CDR2 is SNEGSKA in the germline V gene (reference sequence). CDR3: CSARKAGEPHNEQFF. The CDR3 coding sequence is TGCAGTGCTCGCAAAGCGGGAGAGCCTCACAATGAGCAGTTCTTC.